These 9 T cell receptor beta chains came from one sample sequenced in a study of T cell repertoires in cytomegalovirus infection. TCRdb re-derived calls from the reads in MiXCR, one entry per CDR3 protein. This table holds about 320,000 distinct CDR3 sequences, 9% to 9.5% found once. What was sequenced was PBMCs. The receptors were sampled from a human donor in good health (CMV status not recorded). Some clones in this sample may be carry-over from other donors' samples.

This clonotype came up many times. V and J are TRBV7-3 and TRBJ2-5; the D is unclear. CDR3 length: 13 amino acids. The V gene lost 5 bases and the J gene lost 3 bases, with 10 bases spanning the gap. CDR1 and CDR2 (germline): SGHTA, FQGTGA. CDR3 residues: CASSIGRKETQYF. As DNA, the CDR3 is TGTGCCAGCAGCATAGGACGGAAAGAGACCCAGTACTTC.

On this clonotype itself: Being one base from a much bigger clone, this may be a read error. The chain employs TRBV7-3 and TRBJ2-3; the D call may be TRBD1 or TRBD2 (5 bases each). CDR3 length: 16 residues. V gave up 4 bases and J gave up 1 base, with 15 bases separating them. Per the germline V gene, CDR1 is SGHTA and CDR2 is FQGTGA. The CDR3 here is CASSWSGPAGTDTQYF. DNA of the CDR3: TGTGCCAGCAGCTGGTCGGGACCAGCGGGCACAGATACGCAGTATTTT.

This clonotype was seen a few times. The chain combines TRBV18 with TRBJ2-1; maybe TRBD1 (6 bases). This CDR3 region has 13 residues. Trimming took 2 bases from V and 9 from J, leaving 11 bases between them. Per the germline V gene, CDR1 is KGHSH and CDR2 is LQKENI. The CDR3 DNA follows: TGTGCCAGCTCACCATCCCAGGGGACTGAGCAGTTCTTC. This gives the protein CASSPSQGTEQFF.

V and J are TRBV7-3 and TRBJ2-3; D possibly corresponds to TRBD2 (6 bases). Germline V gene data show CDR1 as SGHTA and CDR2 as FQGTGA. V dropped 2 bases and J dropped 3 bases, with 12 bases sitting between them. This CDR3 is 15 amino acids long. CDR3 protein: CASSLAGLRTDTQYF. CDR3 DNA sequence: TGTGCCAGCAGCTTAGCGGGACTTAGAACAGATACGCAGTATTTT.

This clonotype was counted between two and nine times. V is TRBV7-2 and J is TRBJ1-3; perhaps TRBD1 as D (5 bases). The ends were cut back, 4 bases at V and 0 bases at J, with 19 bases in the middle. The CDR3 runs to 18 residues. The germline CDR1 and CDR2 sequences are SGHTA and FQGNSA. The CDR3 nucleotides read TGTGCCAGCAGCTCTCAGGGATGGGGCAGCTACTCTGGAAACACCATATATTTT. Amino acids: CASSSQGWGSYSGNTIYF.

This clonotype has just a few counts. The chain couples TRBV19 to TRBJ1-5; a possible D gene is TRBD1 (5 bases). The CDR3 totals 16 residues. Looked up from germline, CDR1 is LNHDA and CDR2 is SQIVND (reference sequence). Trimming removed 5 bases from V and 11 bases from J, with 25 bases in between. CDR3 residues: CASSAPGQWGKGTQHF. DNA of the CDR3: TGTGCCAGTAGTGCGCCTGGGCAGTGGGGGAAAGGGACCCAGCATTTT.

This clonotype was seen many times. V gene TRBV12-3 or TRBV12-4 combines with J gene TRBJ2-1; D may be TRBD1 (6 bases). V was trimmed by 5 bases and J by 0 bases, leaving 17 bases between them. The CDR3 consists of 17 residues. The CDR3: CASSTHRVRSSYNEQFF. The CDR3 DNA follows: TGTGCCAGCAGTACTCACAGGGTTAGAAGCTCCTACAATGAGCAGTTCTTC.

The V gene is TRBV20-1, the J gene TRBJ1-4; no clear D gene. Trimming pared 0 bases from V and 6 bases from J, leaving 11 bases between. Per the germline V gene, CDR1 is DFQATT and CDR2 is SNEGSKA (reference sequence). This CDR3 has 14 residues. CDR3 sequence: CSAREAGHYEKLFF. CDR3 in DNA: TGCAGTGCTAGAGAGGCCGGCCATTATGAAAAACTGTTTTTT.

V is TRBV7-9 and J is TRBJ1-2, with 8 bases fitting TRBD1. CDR3 length: 13 residues. The ends lost 1 base at V and 13 bases at J; junction bases unmatched: 8. Germline V gives CDR1 SEHNR, CDR2 FQNEAQ (reference sequence). CDR3 region: CASSLDDRGRSTF. CDR3 DNA: TGTGCCAGCAGCTTAGACGACAGGGGACGCTCCACCTTC.